The present TCR beta chain was sequenced within a study of blood T cell repertoires in COVID-19. Study-wide background: The United States, Italy and Spain supplied acute and convalescent COVID-19 samples. Sources were T cells, B-cell-depleted T cells, or PBMCs; the material itself was cDNA or gDNA.

The V and J ends lost 1 base and 5 bases, in that order; junction bases with no gene match: 10. The CDR3 has 17 residues. Per the germline V gene, CDR1 is SGHRS and CDR2 is YFSETQ. Authors' data handling: The assay estimated nucleated cells by amplifying reference gene primers. Clones were read by immunoSEQ multiplex PCR, and TCRdb kept only the in-frame ones, dropping some. The D gene and trimming were derived from the DNA, and the V and J assignments and clone size from that table. The data show 70,000 to 100,000 clones, around 88% seen once. This rearrangement joins TRBV5-1 to TRBJ2-3; 10 bases are shared with TRBD1. Sequenced material: peripheral blood. The source of this sequence is a woman between 70 and 85 years old with acute or convalescent COVID-19. CDR3 sequence: CASSLPSGTGVGDTQYF. CDR3 nucleotide sequence: TGCGCCAGCAGCTTGCCCTCCGGGACAGGGGTTGGAGATACGCAGTATTTT.